These T cell receptor beta chains were read from a single sample in a study of shared clonotypes between healthy human individuals. Using immunoSEQ multiplex PCR, the repertoire was profiled, and TCRdb retains in-frame clones only, with some absent. The data hold about 2,200,000 clones, with about 92% observed a single time. The source material was naive CD8+ T cells from PBMCs. These receptors originate from a man aged 18 to 29 in good health. Some clones in this sample may be carry-over from other donors' samples. The CDR3 runs from the conserved cysteine through the conserved F or W. D genes are given only for firm matches. Only part of the rows carry a size: once, few, many, or a class if the clone is expanded.

size	V	D	J	CDR3	DNA
NA	TRBV5-1	TRBD1	TRBJ1-2	CASSPWDRANYGYTF	TGCGCCAGCAGCCCCTGGGACAGGGCCAACTATGGCTACACCTTC
few	TRBV29-1	TRBD1	TRBJ1-1	CSVTGAGTEAFF	TGCAGCGTCACAGGGGCGGGCACTGAAGCTTTCTTT
NA	TRBV7-9	NA	TRBJ2-1	CASSLSLGRHNEQFF	TGTGCCAGCAGCCTCTCATTGGGGCGCCACAATGAGCAGTTCTTC
NA	TRBV29-1	TRBD2	TRBJ2-1	CSVDDLREGDNEQFF	TGCAGCGTGGATGATTTGCGGGAGGGGGACAATGAGCAGTTCTTC
NA	TRBV4-2	TRBD2	TRBJ2-7	CASSQGGTGTSGPYEQYF	TGTGCCAGCAGCCAAGGGGGAACCGGGACTAGCGGCCCCTACGAGCAGTACTTC
NA	TRBV2	NA	TRBJ1-5	CASSENEEQVINQPQHF	TGTGCCAGCAGTGAAAACGAGGAACAGGTCATCAATCAGCCCCAGCATTTT
NA	TRBV7-8	NA	TRBJ2-7	CASSSTPGVGYEQYF	TGTGCCAGCAGCTCTACACCGGGAGTCGGCTACGAGCAGTACTTC
NA	TRBV6-5	NA	TRBJ1-1	CASRLTGLANTEAFF	TGTGCCAGCAGGCTAACAGGGTTAGCGAACACTGAAGCTTTCTTT
NA	TRBV5-1	NA	TRBJ2-1	CASSYDSRRGMSSYNEQFF	TGCGCCAGCAGCTATGATAGCAGACGGGGGATGAGCTCCTACAATGAGCAGTTCTTC
NA	TRBV19	TRBD1	TRBJ2-5	CASKKQGQGEETQYF	TGTGCCAGTAAAAAGCAGGGACAGGGCGAGGAGACCCAGTACTTC
NA	TRBV5-1	NA	TRBJ2-1	CASTQKGGSYNEQFF	TGCGCCAGCACCCAGAAGGGGGGCTCCTACAATGAGCAGTTCTTC
NA	TRBV9	NA	TRBJ2-7	CASSVGPKGDEQYF	TGTGCCAGCAGCGTGGGACCTAAGGGGGACGAGCAGTACTTC
NA	TRBV5-1	TRBD1	TRBJ2-1	CASSPGQGNYNEQFF	TGCGCCAGCAGCCCAGGACAGGGAAACTACAATGAGCAGTTCTTC
NA	TRBV7-2	NA	TRBJ2-5	CASSSLSQQETQYF	TGTGCCAGCAGCTCACTCTCCCAACAAGAGACCCAGTACTTC
NA	TRBV6-5	NA	TRBJ2-2	CASSYARSNTGELFF	TGTGCCAGCAGTTACGCCAGATCGAACACCGGGGAGCTGTTTTTT
NA	TRBV4-1	TRBD1	TRBJ1-1	CASSQEQGPTEAFF	TGCGCCAGCAGCCAAGAACAGGGGCCCACTGAAGCTTTCTTT
NA	TRBV28	NA	TRBJ2-7	CASRPTGLSEQYF	TGTGCCAGCAGACCCACAGGGCTGAGCGAGCAGTACTTC
NA	TRBV28	NA	TRBJ2-7	CASRSTGIYEQYF	TGTGCCAGCCGCTCGACAGGAATCTACGAGCAGTACTTC
NA	TRBV11-2	TRBD2	TRBJ2-5	CASSLGLAGNQETQYF	TGTGCCAGCAGCTTAGGGCTAGCGGGGAACCAAGAGACCCAGTACTTC
NA	TRBV25-1	NA	TRBJ2-7	CASSVRGPTSSYEQYF	TGTGCCAGCAGTGTACGGGGACCGACCAGCTCCTACGAGCAGTACTTC
NA	TRBV7-3	TRBD1	TRBJ2-1	CANIQGVYYNEQFF	TGTGCCAATATACAGGGGGTTTACTACAATGAGCAGTTCTTC
NA	TRBV4-1	TRBD2	TRBJ2-2	CASSRGTSGTGELFF	TGCGCCAGCAGCCGTGGGACTAGCGGGACCGGGGAGCTGTTTTTT
NA	TRBV30	TRBD2	TRBJ2-5	CAWSEMASGRAGETQYF	TGTGCCTGGAGTGAGATGGCTAGCGGGAGGGCCGGGGAGACCCAGTACTTC
NA	TRBV27	NA	TRBJ2-3	CASSFSPSDTQYF	TGTGCCAGCAGTTTTTCCCCTTCGGATACGCAGTATTTT
NA	TRBV11-3	NA	TRBJ2-7	CASSLTQGSYEQYF	TGTGCCAGCAGCTTAACTCAGGGTTCCTACGAGCAGTACTTC
once	TRBV5-4	NA	TRBJ2-7	CASSTDRTYEQYF	TGTGCCAGCAGTACGGACAGAACCTACGAGCAGTACTTC
few	TRBV6-5	NA	TRBJ1-1	CASSYLGSSGTEAFF	TGTGCCAGCAGTTACTTGGGTTCCTCGGGGACTGAAGCTTTCTTT
once	TRBV5-4	NA	TRBJ2-7	CASSLGGTTGEQYF	TGTGCCAGCAGCTTGGGAGGGACCACTGGCGAGCAGTACTTC
once	TRBV6-6	TRBD2	TRBJ2-7	CASSYAGGREQYF	TGTGCCAGCAGTTACGCGGGAGGGAGGGAGCAGTACTTC
NA	TRBV30	NA	TRBJ2-7	CAWGQTSYEQYF	TGTGCCTGGGGACAGACCTCCTACGAGCAGTACTTC
NA	TRBV19	NA	TRBJ1-1	CASSPLRPREVSAFF	TGTGCCAGTAGTCCGCTACGACCCAGGGAGGTTTCAGCTTTCTTT
NA	TRBV4-2	NA	TRBJ2-5	CASSPRLGVTETQYF	TGTGCCAGCAGCCCACGACTAGGAGTTACGGAGACCCAGTACTTC
NA	TRBV9	TRBD2	TRBJ2-5	CASSAPTSGNQETQYF	TGTGCCAGCAGCGCCCCGACTAGCGGGAACCAAGAGACCCAGTACTTC
once	TRBV28	NA	TRBJ2-7	CASKGVEILDEQYF	TGTGCCAGCAAGGGAGTCGAAATTCTCGACGAGCAGTACTTC
NA	TRBV29-1	TRBD1	TRBJ2-3	CSAGTGKDTQYF	TGCAGCGCCGGGACAGGGAAGGATACGCAGTATTTT
NA	TRBV28	NA	TRBJ2-3	CASSRGVDTDTQYF	TGTGCCAGCAGCCGCGGGGTAGACACAGATACGCAGTATTTT
NA	TRBV6-1	TRBD2	TRBJ2-1	CASSARTSGVTYNEQFF	TGTGCCAGCAGTGCCCGGACTAGCGGGGTGACCTACAATGAGCAGTTCTTC
NA	TRBV5-4	NA	TRBJ1-5	CASSLEPGGNQPQHF	TGTGCCAGCAGCTTGGAGCCCGGGGGGAATCAGCCCCAGCATTTT
NA	TRBV7-8	TRBD2	TRBJ2-7	CASSHEAGVLYEQYF	TGTGCCAGCAGCCACGAAGCGGGAGTTCTCTACGAGCAGTACTTC
NA	TRBV27	NA	TRBJ1-1	CASTSRHEVGTEAFF	TGTGCCAGCACTTCCCGCCATGAGGTCGGGACTGAAGCTTTCTTT
NA	TRBV5-6	NA	TRBJ1-2	CASSAGATYGYTF	TGTGCCAGCAGCGCGGGGGCGACCTATGGCTACACCTTC
NA	TRBV4-1	NA	TRBJ2-3	CASSHLAASTDTQYF	TGCGCCAGCAGCCACTTAGCGGCTAGCACAGATACGCAGTATTTT
NA	TRBV27	TRBD1	TRBJ1-1	CASRLTGGLNTEAFF	TGTGCCAGCAGGCTCACAGGGGGGCTGAACACTGAAGCTTTCTTT
NA	TRBV5-4	NA	TRBJ1-2	CASSLGPGDGYTF	TGTGCCAGCAGCTTGGGCCCTGGGGATGGCTACACCTTC